Each of the 5 T cell receptor beta chains below was sequenced from the same sample in a study of long-term antiretroviral therapy in people with HIV. Assay version v3.0 of immunoSEQ was used, and it was run at survey level. Using immunoSEQ multiplex PCR, the repertoire was profiled, and TCRdb retains in-frame clones only, with some absent. The sample lists fewer than 35,000 clones; under 85% were seen once. The source material was unsorted PBMCs, sampled 3 years after starting antiretroviral therapy. All receptors come from a middle-aged man with HIV.

This chain links TRBV6-5 with TRBJ1-2; D is possibly TRBD1 (5 bases). This CDR3 region has 12 residues. Germline V gene sequence: CDR1 MNHEY, CDR2 SVGAGI. The V end lost 6 bases, the J end lost 7 bases, and 12 bases lay between the germline ends. The CDR3 region has the DNA TGTGCCAGCAGCCTTGGGGGGTCTGGCTACACCTTC. Translating gives CASSLGGSGYTF.

V and J are TRBV19 and TRBJ1-5; D call uncertain. Per the germline V gene, CDR1 is LNHDA and CDR2 is SQIVND (reference sequence). The germline V and J ends were trimmed by 7 bases and 2 bases, with 9 bases remaining between them. This CDR3 spans 13 amino acids. CDR3 in amino acids: CASTDVRNQPQHF. The CDR3 coding sequence is TGTGCCAGTACTGACGTTCGCAATCAGCCCCAGCATTTT.

The table lists this clone with a count of one. This chain uses TRBV27 with TRBJ2-7; maybe TRBD2 (7 bases). V shed 3 bases and J shed 3 bases, with 18 bases lying between them. This CDR3 has 16 residues. CDR1 is MNHEY, CDR2 SMNVEV, per germline (reference sequence). CDR3 in DNA: TGTGCCAGCAGTTTGGGGGGGGCTAGCGGCCTCTACGAGCAGTACTTC. It codes for CASSLGGASGLYEQYF.

This chain links TRBV2 with TRBJ2-7, with 7 positions matching TRBD2. V lost 6 bases, J lost 3 bases, and 5 bases stayed unmatched. The CDR3 extends over 13 amino acids. The germline gives CDR1 SNHLY, CDR2 FYNNEI. CDR3 sequence: CASSRGGYYEQYF. The CDR3 bases are TGTGCCAGCAGCCGGGGAGGGTACTACGAGCAGTACTTC.

The genes are TRBV6-5 and TRBJ2-7, with 7 nucleotides matching TRBD2. The germline CDR1 and CDR2 sequences are MNHEY and SVGAGI. The V segment lost 0 bases and the J segment 3 bases; nucleotides outside the gene matches: 8. The CDR3 covers 16 residues. CDR3 in amino acids: CASSYSSRGSIYEQYF. The CDR3 DNA sequence: TGTGCCAGCAGTTACTCGTCGCGGGGGTCCATCTACGAGCAGTACTTC.